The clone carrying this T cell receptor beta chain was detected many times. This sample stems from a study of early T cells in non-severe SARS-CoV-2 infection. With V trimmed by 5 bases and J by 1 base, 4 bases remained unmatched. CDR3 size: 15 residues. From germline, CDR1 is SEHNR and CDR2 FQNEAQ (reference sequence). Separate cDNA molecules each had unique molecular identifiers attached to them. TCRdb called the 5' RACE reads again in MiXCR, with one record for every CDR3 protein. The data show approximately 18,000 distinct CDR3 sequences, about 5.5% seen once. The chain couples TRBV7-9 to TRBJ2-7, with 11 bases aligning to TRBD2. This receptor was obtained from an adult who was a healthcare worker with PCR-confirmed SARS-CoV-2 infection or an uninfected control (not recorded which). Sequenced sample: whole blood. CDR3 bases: TGTGCCAGCAGCGACAGACTAGCGGGATCCTACGAGCAGTACTTC. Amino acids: CASSDRLAGSYEQYF.